Following are 2 T cell receptor beta chains from one sample sequenced in a study of OX40 agonist ivuxolimab in advanced cancers. The method was immunoSEQ multiplex PCR; TCRdb's version includes in-frame clones alone and lacks a portion of them. The table lists about 73,000 clones, around 89% of them singletons. The source was CD4+ or CD8+ T cells sorted from blood, collected in a trial of the OX40 agonist ivuxolimab. Every receptor here comes from an adult with an advanced solid tumor such as melanoma, head and neck, liver or kidney cancer.

This chain joins TRBV9 and TRBJ2-1, with D perhaps matching TRBD2 (5 bases). The CDR3 is 14 amino acids. Germline-derived CDR1 and CDR2 are SGDLS and YYNGEE. V was cut by 2 bases and J by 4 bases, with 10 bases left in between. This chain's CDR3 is CASSVAGKYNEQFF. The CDR3 DNA follows: TGTGCCAGCAGCGTGGCCGGGAAGTACAATGAGCAGTTCTTC. Combining the CDR3 with reference TRBV9 and TRBJ2-1 gives the whole variable domain DSGVTQTPKHLITATGQRVTLRCSPRSGDLSVYWYQQSLDQGLQFLIQYYNGEERAKGNILERFSAQQFPDLHSELNLSSLELGDSALYFCASSVAGKYNEQFFGPGTRLTVL.

This chain joins TRBV27 and TRBJ2-3; 12 bases map to TRBD2. With 4 bases clipped from V and 7 bases from J, the junction kept 15 bases outside the gene matches. The V gene's germline CDR1 is MNHEY and CDR2 SMNVEV (reference sequence). The CDR3 is 18 residues long. The CDR3 reads CASSSPSGRGEQTNTQYF. Written as DNA, the CDR3 is TGTGCCAGCAGTTCGCCTAGCGGGAGGGGAGAGCAGACAAATACGCAGTATTTT.